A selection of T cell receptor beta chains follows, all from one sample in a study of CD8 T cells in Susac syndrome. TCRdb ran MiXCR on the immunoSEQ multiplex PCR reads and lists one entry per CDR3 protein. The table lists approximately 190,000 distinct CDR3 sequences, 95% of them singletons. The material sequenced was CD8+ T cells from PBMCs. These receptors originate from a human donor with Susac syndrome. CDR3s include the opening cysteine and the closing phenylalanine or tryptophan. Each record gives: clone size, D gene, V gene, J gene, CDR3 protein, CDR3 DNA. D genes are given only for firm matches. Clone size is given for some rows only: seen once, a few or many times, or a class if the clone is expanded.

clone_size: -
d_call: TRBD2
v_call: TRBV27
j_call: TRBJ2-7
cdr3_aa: CASRSTSGGAYEQYF
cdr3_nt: TGTGCCAGCAGATCTACTAGCGGGGGGGCATACGAGCAGTACTTC

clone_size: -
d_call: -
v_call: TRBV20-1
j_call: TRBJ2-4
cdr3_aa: CRAWGNAKNIQYF
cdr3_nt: TGCAGGGCCTGGGGAAATGCCAAAAACATTCAGTACTTC

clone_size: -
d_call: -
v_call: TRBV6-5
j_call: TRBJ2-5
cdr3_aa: CASSYGGLVGETQYF
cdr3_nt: TGTGCCAGCAGTTACGGCGGTCTGGTCGGGGAGACCCAGTACTTC

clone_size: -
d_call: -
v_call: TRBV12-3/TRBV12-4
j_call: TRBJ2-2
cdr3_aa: CASSFANTGELFF
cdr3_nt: TGTGCCAGCAGTTTTGCGAACACCGGGGAGCTGTTTTTT

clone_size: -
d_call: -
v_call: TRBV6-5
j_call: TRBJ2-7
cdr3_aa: CASQRRGSYEQYF
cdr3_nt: TGTGCCAGCCAGAGACGGGGCAGCTACGAGCAGTACTTC

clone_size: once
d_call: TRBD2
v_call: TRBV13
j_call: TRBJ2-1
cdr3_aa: CASSPTDGLAGNEQFF
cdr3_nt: TGTGCCAGCAGCCCCACCGACGGACTAGCCGGCAATGAGCAGTTCTTC

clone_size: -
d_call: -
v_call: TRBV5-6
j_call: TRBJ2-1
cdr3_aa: CASSFITGGTYNEQFF
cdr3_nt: TGTGCCAGCAGCTTTATAACGGGGGGCACCTACAATGAGCAGTTCTTC

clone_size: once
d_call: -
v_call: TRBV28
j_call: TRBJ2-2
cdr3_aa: CASRWAGELFF
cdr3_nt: TGTGCCAGCCGTTGGGCCGGGGAGCTGTTTTTT

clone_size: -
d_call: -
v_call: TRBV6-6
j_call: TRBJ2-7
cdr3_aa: CASTKGFSYEQYF
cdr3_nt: TGTGCCAGCACCAAGGGGTTCTCCTACGAGCAGTACTTC

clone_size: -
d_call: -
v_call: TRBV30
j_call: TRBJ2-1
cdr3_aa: CAWSGGRERGEQFF
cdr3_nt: TGTGCCTGGAGTGGCGGAAGGGAGAGGGGTGAGCAGTTCTTC

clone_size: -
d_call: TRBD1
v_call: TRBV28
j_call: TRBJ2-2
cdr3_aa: CASSLGQGTTGELFF
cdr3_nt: TGTGCCAGCAGCCTGGGACAGGGGACGACCGGGGAGCTGTTTTTT

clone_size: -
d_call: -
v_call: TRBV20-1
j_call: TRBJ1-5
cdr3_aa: CSARGSDSNSNQPQHF
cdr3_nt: TGCAGTGCTAGAGGCTCGGACAGCAATAGCAATCAGCCCCAGCATTTT

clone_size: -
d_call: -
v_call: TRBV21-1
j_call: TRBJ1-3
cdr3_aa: CASSTRTEISGNTIYF
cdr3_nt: TGTGCCAGCAGCACTCGGACCGAGATCTCTGGAAACACCATATATTTT

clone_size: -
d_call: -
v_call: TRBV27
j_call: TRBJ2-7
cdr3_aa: CASRRMGDYEQYF
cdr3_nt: TGTGCCAGCAGGAGAATGGGGGACTACGAGCAGTACTTC

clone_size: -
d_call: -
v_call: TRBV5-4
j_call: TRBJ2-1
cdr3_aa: CATQGTYNEQFF
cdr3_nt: TGTGCCACACAGGGTACCTACAATGAGCAGTTCTTC

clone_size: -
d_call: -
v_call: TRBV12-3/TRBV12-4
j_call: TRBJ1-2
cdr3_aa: CASSKQTPLGYTF
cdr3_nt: TGTGCCAGCAGCAAACAGACGCCGTTAGGCTACACCTTC

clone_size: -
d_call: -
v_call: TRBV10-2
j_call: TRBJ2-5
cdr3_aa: CASSDRSQETQYF
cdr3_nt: TGCGCCAGCAGTGATCGGAGTCAAGAGACCCAGTACTTC

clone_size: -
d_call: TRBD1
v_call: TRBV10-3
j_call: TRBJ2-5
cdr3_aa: CAIRNRGQETQYF
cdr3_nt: TGTGCCATCAGGAACAGGGGGCAAGAGACCCAGTACTTC

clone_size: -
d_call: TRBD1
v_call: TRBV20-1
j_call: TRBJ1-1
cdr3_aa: CSARAAGQFYFAEAFF
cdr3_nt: TGCAGTGCTAGAGCTGCGGGACAGTTTTATTTCGCTGAAGCTTTCTTT

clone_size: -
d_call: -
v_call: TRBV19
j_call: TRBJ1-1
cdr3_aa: CASSMDAVLNTEAFF
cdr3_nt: TGTGCCAGTAGTATGGACGCTGTACTGAACACTGAAGCTTTCTTT

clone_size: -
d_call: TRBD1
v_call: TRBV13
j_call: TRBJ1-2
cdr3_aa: CASSPDRGGYTF
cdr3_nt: TGTGCCAGCAGCCCGGACAGGGGAGGCTACACCTTC

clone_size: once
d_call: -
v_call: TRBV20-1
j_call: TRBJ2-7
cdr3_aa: CSATDGTYEQYF
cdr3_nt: TGCAGTGCGACGGACGGGACCTACGAGCAGTACTTC

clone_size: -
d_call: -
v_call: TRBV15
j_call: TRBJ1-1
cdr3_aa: CATSRVGTPNTEAFF
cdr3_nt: TGTGCCACCAGCAGAGTCGGGACTCCGAACACTGAAGCTTTCTTT

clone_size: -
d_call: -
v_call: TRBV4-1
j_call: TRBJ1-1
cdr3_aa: CASSQGNRDTEAFF
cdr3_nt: TGCGCCAGCAGCCAGGGGAACAGGGACACTGAAGCTTTCTTT

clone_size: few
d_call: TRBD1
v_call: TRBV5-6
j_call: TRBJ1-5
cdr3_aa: CASSLGTGNQPQHF
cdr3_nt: TGTGCCAGCAGCTTGGGGACAGGGAATCAGCCCCAGCATTTT

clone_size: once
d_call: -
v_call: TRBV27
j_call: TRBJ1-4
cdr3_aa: CASSPDGANEKLFF
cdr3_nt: TGTGCCAGCAGTCCGGACGGTGCTAATGAAAAACTGTTTTTT

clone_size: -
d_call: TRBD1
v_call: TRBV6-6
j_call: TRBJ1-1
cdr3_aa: CASSSINRGGTEAFF
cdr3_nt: TGTGCCAGCAGTTCCATCAACAGGGGAGGGACTGAAGCTTTCTTT

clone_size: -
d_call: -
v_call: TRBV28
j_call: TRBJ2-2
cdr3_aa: CASRKGPPTGELFF
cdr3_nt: TGTGCCAGCAGAAAGGGACCCCCCACCGGGGAGCTGTTTTTT

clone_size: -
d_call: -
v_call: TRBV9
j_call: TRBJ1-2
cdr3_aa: CASSEDSGQRGYTF
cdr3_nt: TGTGCCAGCAGCGAGGACTCGGGGCAGCGAGGCTACACCTTC

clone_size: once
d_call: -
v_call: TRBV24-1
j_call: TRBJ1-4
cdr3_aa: CATPPATNEKLFF
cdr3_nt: TGTGCCACCCCGCCGGCAACTAATGAAAAACTGTTTTTT

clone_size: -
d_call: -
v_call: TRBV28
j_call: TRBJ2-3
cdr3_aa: CASSLENTDTQYF
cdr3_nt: TGTGCCAGCAGTTTGGAGAACACAGATACGCAGTATTTT

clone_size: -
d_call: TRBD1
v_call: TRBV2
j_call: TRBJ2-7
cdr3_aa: CASSARDRVNYEQYF
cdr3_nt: TGTGCCAGCAGTGCAAGGGACAGGGTAAACTACGAGCAGTACTTC

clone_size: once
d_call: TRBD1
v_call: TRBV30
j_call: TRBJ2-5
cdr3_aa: CAWSRDSSFQETQYF
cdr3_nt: TGTGCCTGGAGTCGGGACAGCTCTTTCCAAGAGACCCAGTACTTC

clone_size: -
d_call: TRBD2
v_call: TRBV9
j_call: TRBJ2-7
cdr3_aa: CASSVDSGVTYEQYF
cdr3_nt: TGTGCCAGCAGCGTAGATAGCGGGGTAACCTACGAGCAGTACTTC

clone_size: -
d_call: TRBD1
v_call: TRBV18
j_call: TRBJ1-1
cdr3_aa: CASSKTGGEAFF
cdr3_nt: TGTGCCAGCTCCAAAACAGGGGGTGAAGCTTTCTTT

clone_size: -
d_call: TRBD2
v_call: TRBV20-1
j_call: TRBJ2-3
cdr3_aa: CSAREDRPTSGMTDTQYF
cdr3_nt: TGCAGTGCTAGGGAGGACAGACCGACTAGCGGGATGACAGATACGCAGTATTTT

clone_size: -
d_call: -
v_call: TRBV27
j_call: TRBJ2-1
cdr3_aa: CASSEGHVNEQFF
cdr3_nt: TGTGCCAGCAGTGAGGGACACGTCAATGAGCAGTTCTTC

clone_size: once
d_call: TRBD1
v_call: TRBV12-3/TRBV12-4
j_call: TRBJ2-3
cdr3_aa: CASSTTGADTQYF
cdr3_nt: TGTGCCAGCAGTACGACAGGGGCAGATACGCAGTATTTT

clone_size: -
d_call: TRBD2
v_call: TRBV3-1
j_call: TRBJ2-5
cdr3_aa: CASSPALAGDETQYF
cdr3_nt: TGTGCCAGCAGCCCGGCACTAGCGGGGGATGAGACCCAGTACTTC

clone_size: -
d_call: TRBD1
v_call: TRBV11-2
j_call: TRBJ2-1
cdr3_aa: CASSLEGQYNEQFF
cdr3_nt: TGTGCCAGCAGCTTAGAGGGACAGTACAATGAGCAGTTCTTC

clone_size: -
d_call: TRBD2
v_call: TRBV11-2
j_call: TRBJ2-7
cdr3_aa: CASSLGASGGHEQYF
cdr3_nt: TGTGCCAGCAGCTTAGGGGCTAGCGGGGGACACGAGCAGTACTTC

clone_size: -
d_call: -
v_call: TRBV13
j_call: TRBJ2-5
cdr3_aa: CASSPRGQETQYF
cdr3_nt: TGTGCCAGCAGCCCCCGCGGGCAAGAGACCCAGTACTTC

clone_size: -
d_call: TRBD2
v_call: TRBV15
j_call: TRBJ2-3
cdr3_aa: CATSRVGLAGDTQYF
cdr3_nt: TGTGCCACCAGCAGAGTAGGACTAGCGGGAGATACGCAGTATTTT

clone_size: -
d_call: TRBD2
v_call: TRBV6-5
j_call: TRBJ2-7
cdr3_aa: CASSLAGEQPYEQYF
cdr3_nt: TGTGCCAGCAGTCTAGCGGGAGAACAGCCATACGAGCAGTACTTC

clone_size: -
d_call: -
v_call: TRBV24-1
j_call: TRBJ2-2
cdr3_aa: CATARGSPTGELFF
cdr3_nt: TGTGCCACCGCGAGGGGTTCCCCCACCGGGGAGCTGTTTTTT

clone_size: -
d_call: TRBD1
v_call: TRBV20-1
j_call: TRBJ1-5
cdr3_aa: CSALDTGTVEAPQHF
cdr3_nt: TGCAGTGCTCTCGATACCGGGACAGTGGAAGCGCCCCAGCATTTT

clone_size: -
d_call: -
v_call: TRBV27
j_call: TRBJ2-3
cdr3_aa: CASSFLPAGGGTDTQYF
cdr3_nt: TGTGCCAGCAGTTTTCTCCCAGCGGGTGGCGGCACAGATACGCAGTATTTT

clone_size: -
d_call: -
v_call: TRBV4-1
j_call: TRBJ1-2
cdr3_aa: CASSHGRDGEANYGYTF
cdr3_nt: TGCGCCAGCAGCCATGGCCGGGACGGAGAAGCTAACTATGGCTACACCTTC

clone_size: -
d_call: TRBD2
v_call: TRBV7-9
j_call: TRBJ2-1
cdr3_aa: CASSLGTGLAGYNEQFF
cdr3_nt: TGTGCCAGCAGCTTAGGTACGGGACTAGCGGGTTACAATGAGCAGTTCTTC

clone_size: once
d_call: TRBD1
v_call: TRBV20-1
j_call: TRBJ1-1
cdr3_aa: CSVRDSQNTEAFF
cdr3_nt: TGCAGTGTTCGGGACAGCCAAAACACTGAAGCTTTCTTT